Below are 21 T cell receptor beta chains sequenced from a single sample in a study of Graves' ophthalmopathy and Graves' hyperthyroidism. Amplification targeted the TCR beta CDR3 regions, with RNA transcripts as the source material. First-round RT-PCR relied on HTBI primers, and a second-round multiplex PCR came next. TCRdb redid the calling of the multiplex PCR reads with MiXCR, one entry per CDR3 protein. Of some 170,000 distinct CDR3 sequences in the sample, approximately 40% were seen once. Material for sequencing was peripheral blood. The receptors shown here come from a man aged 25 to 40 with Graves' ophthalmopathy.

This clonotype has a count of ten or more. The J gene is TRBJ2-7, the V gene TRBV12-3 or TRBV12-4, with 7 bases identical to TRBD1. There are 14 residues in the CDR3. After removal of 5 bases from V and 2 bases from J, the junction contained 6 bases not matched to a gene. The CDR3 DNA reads TGTGCCAGCAGTCCGGAAGGACAGGCCTACGAGCAGTACTTC. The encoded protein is CASSPEGQAYEQYF.

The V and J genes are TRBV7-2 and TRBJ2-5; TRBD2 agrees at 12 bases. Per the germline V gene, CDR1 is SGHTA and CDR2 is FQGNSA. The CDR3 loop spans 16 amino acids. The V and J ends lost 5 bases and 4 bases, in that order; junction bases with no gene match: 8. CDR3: CASSATSGGPGETQYF. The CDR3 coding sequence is TGTGCCAGCAGCGCCACTAGCGGGGGGCCCGGAGAGACCCAGTACTTC.

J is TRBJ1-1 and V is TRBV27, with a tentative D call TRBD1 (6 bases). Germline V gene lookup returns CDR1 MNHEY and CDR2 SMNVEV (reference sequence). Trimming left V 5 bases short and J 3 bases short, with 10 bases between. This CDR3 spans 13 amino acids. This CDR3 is CASSIYRDTEAFF. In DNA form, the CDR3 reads TGTGCCAGCAGTATATACAGGGACACTGAAGCTTTCTTT.

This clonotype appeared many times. The CDR3: CASSRDRGIYGYTF. Written as DNA, the CDR3 is TGTGCCAGCAGCCGGGACAGGGGAATCTATGGCTACACCTTC. The chain combines TRBV12-3 or TRBV12-4 with TRBJ1-2; 10 bases are a match to TRBD1. This CDR3 region has 14 residues. Germline trimming cut 6 bases from V and 4 bases from J; bases unmatched to any gene: 5.

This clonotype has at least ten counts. The CDR3 DNA is TGCAGCGTTGAAGGCCTCGGACAGGGGATCGGGAGCACCGGGGAGCTGTTTTTT. As protein: CSVEGLGQGIGSTGELFF. The V and J genes are TRBV29-1 and TRBJ2-2; 9 nucleotides agree with TRBD1. This CDR3 spans 18 amino acids. The trim removed 1 base at V and 4 bases at J, leaving 13 bases unmatched. The germline V gene encodes CDR1 SQVTM and CDR2 ANQGSEA.

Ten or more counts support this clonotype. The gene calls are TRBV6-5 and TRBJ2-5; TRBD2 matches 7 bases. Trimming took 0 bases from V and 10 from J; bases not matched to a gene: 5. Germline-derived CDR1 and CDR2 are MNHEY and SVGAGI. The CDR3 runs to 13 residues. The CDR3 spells CASSYSGQRDQYF. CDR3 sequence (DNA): TGTGCCAGCAGTTACTCGGGGCAGCGGGACCAGTACTTC.

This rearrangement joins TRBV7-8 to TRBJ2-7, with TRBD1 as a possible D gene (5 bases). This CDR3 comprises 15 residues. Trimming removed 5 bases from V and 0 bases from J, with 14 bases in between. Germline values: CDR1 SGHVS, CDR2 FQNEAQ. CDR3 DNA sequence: TGTGCCAGCAGCATCCGAGACAGAGCCTCCTACGAGCAGTACTTC. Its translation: CASSIRDRASYEQYF.

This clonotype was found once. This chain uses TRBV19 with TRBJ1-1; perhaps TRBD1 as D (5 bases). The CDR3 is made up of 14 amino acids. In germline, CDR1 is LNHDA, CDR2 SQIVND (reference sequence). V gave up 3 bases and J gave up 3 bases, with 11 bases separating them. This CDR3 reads CASSMDNSYTEAFF. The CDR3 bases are TGTGCCAGTAGTATGGACAATTCGTACACTGAAGCTTTCTTT.

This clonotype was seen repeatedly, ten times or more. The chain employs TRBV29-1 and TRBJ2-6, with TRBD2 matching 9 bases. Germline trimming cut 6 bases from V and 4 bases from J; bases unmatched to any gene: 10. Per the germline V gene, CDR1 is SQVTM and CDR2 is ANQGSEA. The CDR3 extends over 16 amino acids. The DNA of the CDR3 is TGCAGCGTGTTCGTAGCGGGGGCGCGGGGGGCCAACGTCCTGACTTTC. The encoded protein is CSVFVAGARGANVLTF.

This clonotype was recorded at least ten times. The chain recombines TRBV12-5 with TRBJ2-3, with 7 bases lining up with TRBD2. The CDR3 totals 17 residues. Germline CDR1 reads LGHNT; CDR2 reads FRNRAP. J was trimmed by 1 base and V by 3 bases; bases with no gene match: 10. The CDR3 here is CASGLGFGGSGTDTQYF. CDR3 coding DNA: TGTGCTAGTGGTTTAGGATTTGGCGGGAGTGGCACAGATACGCAGTATTTT.

Here the CDR3 DNA reads TGTGCCAGCAGTTTAATCGTCGGCACTGAAGCTTTCTTT. It encodes CASSLIVGTEAFF. The V call is TRBV12-3 or TRBV12-4, the J call TRBJ1-1, with D uncertain. The V and J ends lost 2 bases and 4 bases respectively, with 8 bases between them. The CDR3 loop spans 13 amino acids.

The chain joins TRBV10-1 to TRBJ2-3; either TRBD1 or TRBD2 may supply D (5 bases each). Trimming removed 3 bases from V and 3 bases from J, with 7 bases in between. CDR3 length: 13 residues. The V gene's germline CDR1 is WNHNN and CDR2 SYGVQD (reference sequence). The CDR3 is CASSDGGTDTQYF. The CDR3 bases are TGCGCCAGCAGTGATGGGGGAACAGATACGCAGTATTTT.

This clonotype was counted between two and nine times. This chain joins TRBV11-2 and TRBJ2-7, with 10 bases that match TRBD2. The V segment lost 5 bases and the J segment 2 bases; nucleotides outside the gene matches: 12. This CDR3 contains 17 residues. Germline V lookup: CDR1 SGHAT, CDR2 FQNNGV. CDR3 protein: CASSEPSLAGFTYEQYF. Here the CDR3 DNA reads TGTGCCAGCAGCGAACCCTCACTAGCGGGGTTTACCTACGAGCAGTACTTC.

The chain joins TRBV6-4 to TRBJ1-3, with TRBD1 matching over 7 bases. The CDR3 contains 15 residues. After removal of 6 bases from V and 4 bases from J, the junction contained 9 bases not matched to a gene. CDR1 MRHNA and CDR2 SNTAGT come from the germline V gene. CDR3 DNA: TGTGCCAGCAGCCTCCCCCCGACAGGGGGAAACACCATATATTTT. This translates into CASSLPPTGGNTIYF.

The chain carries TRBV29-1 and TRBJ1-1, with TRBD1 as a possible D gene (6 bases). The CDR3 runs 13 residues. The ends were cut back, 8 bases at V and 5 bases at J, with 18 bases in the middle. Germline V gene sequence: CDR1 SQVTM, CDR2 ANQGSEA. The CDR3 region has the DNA TGCAGCATTACCACAGGGAATGGAACTGAAGCTTTCTTT. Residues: CSITTGNGTEAFF.

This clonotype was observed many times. For the CDR3, the DNA is TGCAGTGCGTGGAGGGGAGGCAATCAGCCCCAGCATTTT. It is translated as CSAWRGGNQPQHF. The chain links TRBV20-1 to TRBJ1-5, with TRBD1 as a possible D gene (5 bases). CDR3 size: 13 residues. Germline V CDR1 and CDR2: DFQATT, SNEGSKA (reference sequence). V lost 6 bases to trimming and J lost 2 bases, with 11 bases between them.

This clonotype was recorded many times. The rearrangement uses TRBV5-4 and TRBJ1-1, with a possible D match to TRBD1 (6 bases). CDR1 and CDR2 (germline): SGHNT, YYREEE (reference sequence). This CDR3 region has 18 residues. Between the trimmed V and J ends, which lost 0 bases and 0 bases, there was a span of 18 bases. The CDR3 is CASSLGVGGGRMNTEAFF. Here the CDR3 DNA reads TGTGCCAGCAGCTTGGGAGTGGGTGGGGGCCGTATGAACACTGAAGCTTTCTTT.

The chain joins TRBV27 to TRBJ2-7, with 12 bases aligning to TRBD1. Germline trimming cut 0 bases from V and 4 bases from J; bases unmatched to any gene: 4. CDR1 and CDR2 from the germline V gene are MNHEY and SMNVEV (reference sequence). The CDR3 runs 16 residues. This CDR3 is CASSLSGTGGGYEQYF. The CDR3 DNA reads TGTGCCAGCAGTTTATCCGGGACAGGGGGCGGGTACGAGCAGTACTTC.

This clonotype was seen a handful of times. DNA of the CDR3: TGTGCCAGCAGTTTATATAGACGCACTGAAGCTTTCTTT. Its translation: CASSLYRRTEAFF. V is TRBV12-3 or TRBV12-4 and J is TRBJ1-1; D is unresolved. V lost 2 bases, J lost 4 bases, and 8 bases lay in between. This CDR3 has 13 residues.

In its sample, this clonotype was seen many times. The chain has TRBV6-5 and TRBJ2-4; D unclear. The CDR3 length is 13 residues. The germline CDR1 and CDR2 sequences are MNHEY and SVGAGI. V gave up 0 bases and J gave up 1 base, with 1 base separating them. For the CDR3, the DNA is TGTGCCAGCAGTTACTCTGCCAAAAACATTCAGTACTTC. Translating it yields CASSYSAKNIQYF.

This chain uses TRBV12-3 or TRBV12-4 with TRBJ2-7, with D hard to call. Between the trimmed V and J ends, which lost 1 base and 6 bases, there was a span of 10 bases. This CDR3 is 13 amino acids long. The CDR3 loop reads CASSLVGLREQYF. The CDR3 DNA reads TGTGCCAGCAGTTTAGTCGGTCTACGCGAGCAGTACTTC.